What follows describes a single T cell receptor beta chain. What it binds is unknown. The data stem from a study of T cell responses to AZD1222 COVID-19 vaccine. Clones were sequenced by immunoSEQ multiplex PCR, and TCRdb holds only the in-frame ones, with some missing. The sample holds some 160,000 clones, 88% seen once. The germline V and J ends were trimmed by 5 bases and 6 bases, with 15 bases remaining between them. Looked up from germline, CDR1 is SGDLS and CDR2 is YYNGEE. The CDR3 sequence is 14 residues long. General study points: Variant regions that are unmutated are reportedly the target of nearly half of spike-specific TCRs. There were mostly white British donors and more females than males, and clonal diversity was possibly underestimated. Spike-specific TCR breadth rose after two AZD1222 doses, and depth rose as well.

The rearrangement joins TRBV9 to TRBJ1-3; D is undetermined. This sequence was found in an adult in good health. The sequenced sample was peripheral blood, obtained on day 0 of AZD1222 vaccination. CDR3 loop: CASRPAAPENTIYF. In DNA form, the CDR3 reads TGTGCCAGCAGACCGGCCGCACCGGAAAACACCATATATTTT.